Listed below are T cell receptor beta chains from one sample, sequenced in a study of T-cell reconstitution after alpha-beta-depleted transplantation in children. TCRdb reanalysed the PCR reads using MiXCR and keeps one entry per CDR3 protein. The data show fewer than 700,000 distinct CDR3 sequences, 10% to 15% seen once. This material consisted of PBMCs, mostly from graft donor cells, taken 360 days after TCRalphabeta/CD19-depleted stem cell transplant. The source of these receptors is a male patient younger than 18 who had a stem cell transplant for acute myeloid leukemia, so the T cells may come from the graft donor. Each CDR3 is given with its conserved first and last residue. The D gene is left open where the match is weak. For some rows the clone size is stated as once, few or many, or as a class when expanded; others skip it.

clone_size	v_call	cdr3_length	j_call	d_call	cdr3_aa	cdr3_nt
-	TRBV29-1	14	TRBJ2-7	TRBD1	CSVARDRGTYEQYF	TGCAGCGTCGCCCGGGACAGGGGGACCTACGAGCAGTACTTC
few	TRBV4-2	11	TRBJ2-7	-	CASSQEKEQYF	TGTGCCAGCAGCCAAGAAAAAGAGCAGTACTTC
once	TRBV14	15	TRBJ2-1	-	CASSQDARTENEQFF	TGTGCCAGCAGCCAAGATGCCCGGACTGAGAATGAGCAGTTCTTC
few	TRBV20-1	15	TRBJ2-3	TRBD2	CSAVRLAGSTDTQYF	TGCAGTGCCGTTAGACTAGCGGGAAGCACAGATACGCAGTATTTT
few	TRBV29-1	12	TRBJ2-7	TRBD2	CSALQRGYEQYF	TGCAGCGCATTACAGCGGGGCTACGAGCAGTACTTC
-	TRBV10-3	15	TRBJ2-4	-	CAISRTGTSGDIQYF	TGTGCCATCAGTAGAACCGGGACCTCAGGGGACATTCAGTACTTC
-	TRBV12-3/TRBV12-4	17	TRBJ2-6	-	CASSLAPTADGANVLTF	TGTGCCAGCAGTTTGGCACCTACAGCGGATGGGGCCAACGTCCTGACTTTC
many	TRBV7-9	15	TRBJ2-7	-	CASSPPKGILYEQYF	TGTGCCAGCAGCCCCCCCAAGGGTATTCTCTACGAGCAGTACTTC
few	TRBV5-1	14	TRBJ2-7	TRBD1	CASSPWDRNYEQYF	TGCGCCAGCAGCCCATGGGACAGAAACTACGAGCAGTACTTC
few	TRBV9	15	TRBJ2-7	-	CASSVDGRARDEQYF	TGTGCCAGCAGCGTAGATGGCCGGGCTCGTGACGAGCAGTACTTC
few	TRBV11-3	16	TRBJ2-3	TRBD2	CASSPRTSASTDTQYF	TGTGCCAGCAGCCCTCGGACTAGCGCGAGCACAGATACGCAGTATTTT
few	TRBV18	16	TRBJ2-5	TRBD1	CASSPRQGTLQETQYF	TGTGCCAGCTCACCTCGACAGGGCACTCTCCAAGAGACCCAGTACTTC
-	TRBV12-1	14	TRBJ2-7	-	CASSFEAPPCEQYF	TGTGCCAGCAGCTTTGAGGCCCCGCCGTGCGAGCAGTACTTC
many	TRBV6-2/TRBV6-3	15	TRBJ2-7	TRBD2	CASSRLAGDSYEQYF	TGTGCCAGCAGCCGACTAGCGGGAGATTCCTACGAGCAGTACTTC
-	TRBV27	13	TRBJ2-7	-	CASSWDSMYEQYF	TGTGCCAGCAGTTGGGACTCCATGTACGAGCAGTACTTC
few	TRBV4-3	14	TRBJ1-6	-	CASSQDRGAGVLHF	TGCGCCAGCAGCCAAGATCGGGGAGCAGGCGTCCTCCACTTT
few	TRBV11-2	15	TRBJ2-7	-	CASSRTGDVSYEQYF	TGTGCCAGCAGCAGAACGGGAGATGTGTCCTACGAGCAGTACTTC